Only one count was recorded for the clone carrying this T cell receptor (beta chain). The data originate from a study of CD8+ T cells in alopecia areata. Turning to the study itself: In an open-label trial, patients got 5 to 10 mg tofacitinib twice daily. Dosing spanned 6 to 18 months on tofacitinib, then 6 months off drug.

The ends were cut back, 3 bases at V and 0 bases at J, with 6 bases in the middle. Germline V gene sequence: CDR1 MGHDK, CDR2 SYGVNS. The CDR3 is 14 amino acids. TCR sequencing used cDNA made by reverse transcription of extracted RNA. Clones were read by immunoSEQ multiplex PCR, and TCRdb kept only the in-frame ones, dropping some. The repertoire holds hundreds of thousands of clones, with about three fifths as singletons. Specimens obtained from alopecia areata patients comprised lesional scalp punch biopsies and peripheral blood. PBMCs were stained for CD3, CD4 and CD8, and CD4+ and CD8+ T cells were sorted.

Here the sequenced sample was CD4+ T cells sorted from blood, taken at week 0. This sequence originates from a human donor with alopecia areata. The rearrangement uses TRBV25-1 and TRBJ2-1; D is unclear. The CDR3 bases are TGTGCCAGCAGTGAGCCCGGCTCCTACAATGAGCAGTTCTTC. Its translation: CASSEPGSYNEQFF.